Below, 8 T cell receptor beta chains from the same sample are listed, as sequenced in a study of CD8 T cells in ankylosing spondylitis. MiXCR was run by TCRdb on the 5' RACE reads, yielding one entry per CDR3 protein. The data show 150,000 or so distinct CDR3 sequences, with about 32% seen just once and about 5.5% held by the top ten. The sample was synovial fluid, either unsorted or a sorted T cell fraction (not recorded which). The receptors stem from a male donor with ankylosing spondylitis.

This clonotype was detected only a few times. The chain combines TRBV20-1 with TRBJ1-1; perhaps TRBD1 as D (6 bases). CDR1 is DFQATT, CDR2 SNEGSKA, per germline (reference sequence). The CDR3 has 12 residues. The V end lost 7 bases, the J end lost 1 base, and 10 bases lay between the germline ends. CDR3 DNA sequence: TGCAGTGGGGAGGACAGGAACACTGAAGCTTTCTTT. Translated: CSGEDRNTEAFF.

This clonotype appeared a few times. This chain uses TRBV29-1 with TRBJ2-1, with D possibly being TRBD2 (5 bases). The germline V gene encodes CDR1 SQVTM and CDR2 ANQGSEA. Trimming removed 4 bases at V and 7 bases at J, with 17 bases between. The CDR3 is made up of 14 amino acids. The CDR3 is CSVVGGRSTNEQFF. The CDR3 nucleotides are TGCAGCGTTGTAGGCGGGCGATCTACAAATGAGCAGTTCTTC.

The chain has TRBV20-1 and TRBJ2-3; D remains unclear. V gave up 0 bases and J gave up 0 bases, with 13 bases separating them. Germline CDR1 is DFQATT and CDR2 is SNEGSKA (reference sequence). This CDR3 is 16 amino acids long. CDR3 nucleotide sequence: TGCAGTGCTAGAGATCCCACAGTATCTAGCACAGATACGCAGTATTTT. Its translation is CSARDPTVSSTDTQYF.

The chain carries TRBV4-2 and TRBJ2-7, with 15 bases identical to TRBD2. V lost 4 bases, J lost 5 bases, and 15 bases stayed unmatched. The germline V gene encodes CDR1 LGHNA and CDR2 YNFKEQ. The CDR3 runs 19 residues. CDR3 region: CASSPTGRPGLAGGNEQYF. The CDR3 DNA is TGTGCCAGCAGCCCCACAGGCCGACCGGGACTAGCGGGAGGTAACGAGCAGTACTTC.

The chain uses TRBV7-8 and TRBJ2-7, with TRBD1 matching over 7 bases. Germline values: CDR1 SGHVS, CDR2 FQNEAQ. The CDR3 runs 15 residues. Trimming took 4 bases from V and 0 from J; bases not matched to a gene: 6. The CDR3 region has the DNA TGTGCCAGCAGCTACTTGAGGACAGGCTCCTACGAGCAGTACTTC. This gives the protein CASSYLRTGSYEQYF.

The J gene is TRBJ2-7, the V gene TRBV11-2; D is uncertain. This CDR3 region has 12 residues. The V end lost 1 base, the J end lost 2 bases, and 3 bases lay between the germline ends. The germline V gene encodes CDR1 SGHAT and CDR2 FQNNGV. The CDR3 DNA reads TGTGCCAGCAGCTTAGCAGCCTACGAGCAGTACTTC. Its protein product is CASSLAAYEQYF.

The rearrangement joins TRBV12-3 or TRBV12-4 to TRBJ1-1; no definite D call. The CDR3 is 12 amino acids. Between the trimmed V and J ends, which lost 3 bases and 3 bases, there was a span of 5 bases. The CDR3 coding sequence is TGTGCCAGCAGTTTTAGGGACACTGAAGCTTTCTTT. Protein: CASSFRDTEAFF.

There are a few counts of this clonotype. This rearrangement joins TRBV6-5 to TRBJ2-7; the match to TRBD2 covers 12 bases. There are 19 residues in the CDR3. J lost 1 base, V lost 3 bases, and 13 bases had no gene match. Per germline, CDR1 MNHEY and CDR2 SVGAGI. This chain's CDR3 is CASSYDVFRTSGKSYEQYF. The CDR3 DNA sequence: TGTGCCAGCAGTTATGATGTTTTCCGGACTAGCGGGAAATCCTACGAGCAGTACTTC.